A selection of T cell receptor beta chains follows, all from one sample in a study of breast tumors, draining lymph nodes, adjacent tissues. TCRdb passed the multiplex PCR reads through MiXCR, listing each CDR3 protein once. The data contain about 80,000 distinct CDR3 sequences, roughly 20% of them singletons. Sequencing used axillary lymph node tissue. These receptors originate from a female donor with breast cancer. Some clones in this sample may be carry-over from other donors' samples. The CDR3 runs from the conserved cysteine through the conserved F or W. The order of the fields is CDR3 DNA, CDR3 protein, D gene, V gene, clone size, J gene. A D gene is named only where the DNA matches it firmly. Clone size is not always given. Where it is, it says once, few, many or a class for expanded clones.

TGTGCCAGCAGCTATGCCACGGGGGAGTATGGCTACACCTTC | CASSYATGEYGYTF | NA | TRBV5-8 | many | TRBJ1-2
TGTGCCAGCAGTTACGGTAAAGGGTGGACAGATACGCAGTATTTT | CASSYGKGWTDTQYF | NA | TRBV6-2/TRBV6-3 | many | TRBJ2-3
TGCGCCAGCAGCCAGGCGACGTACTTC | CASSQATYF | NA | TRBV4-3 | NA | TRBJ2-4
TGTGCCAGCAGCGCGGACGGTGGAAATTCACCCCTCCACTTT | CASSADGGNSPLHF | NA | TRBV7-2 | many | TRBJ1-6
TGTGCCAGCAGCTTACTACCCGCCGGAAGGGTAAGCTCCTACAATGAGCAGTTCTTC | CASSLLPAGRVSSYNEQFF | NA | TRBV7-9 | many | TRBJ2-1
TGTGCCAGCAGCGTTAGGACTAATCAGCCCCAGCATTTT | CASSVRTNQPQHF | NA | TRBV7-8 | many | TRBJ1-5
TGTGCCAGTAGCCGTCAGGGAGAGACCCAGTACTTC | CASSRQGETQYF | NA | TRBV19 | medium-sized | TRBJ2-5
TGTGCCAGCAGCCAACAAGGCGGAAAACTGTTTTTT | CASSQQGGKLFF | NA | TRBV9 | many | TRBJ1-4
TGTGCCAGCAGCTCCCGCTCCGGGGGGCGAACCTACAATGAGCAGTTCTTC | CASSSRSGGRTYNEQFF | NA | TRBV11-2 | many | TRBJ2-1
TGTGCCAGCACCTCCCAAAAACATGTCCAAGCGGGCACAGATACGCAGTATTTT | CASTSQKHVQAGTDTQYF | NA | TRBV12-3/TRBV12-4 | many | TRBJ2-3
TGTGCCAGCAGCCCATACTCCTCAAGGTACGAGCAGTACTTC | CASSPYSSRYEQYF | NA | TRBV27 | NA | TRBJ2-7
TGTGCCAGCAGGGGACTCCTGGCCCCCATAGATACGCAGTATTTT | CASRGLLAPIDTQYF | NA | TRBV6-5 | few | TRBJ2-3
TGCGCCAGCAGCCAAGATTTAGAGTCACCCCTCCACTTT | CASSQDLESPLHF | NA | TRBV4-3 | many | TRBJ1-6
TGTGCCACCAGCATGGTTAACACTGAAGCTTTCTTT | CATSMVNTEAFF | NA | TRBV15 | once | TRBJ1-1
TGTGCCAGCGGCCGGGACATAGGCCGAAACACCATATATTTT | CASGRDIGRNTIYF | NA | TRBV4-2 | few | TRBJ1-3
TGTGCCAGCAGCTTAGTTGTCACCAACACCGGGGAGCTGTTTTTT | CASSLVVTNTGELFF | NA | TRBV7-2 | many | TRBJ2-2
TGTGCCAGCAGGGGTACTACCGGTCTTAGCTACGAGCAGTACTTC | CASRGTTGLSYEQYF | NA | TRBV6-6 | many | TRBJ2-7
TGTGCCACCAGCAGAGGGGGGGGAAACAATCAGCCCCAGCATTTT | CATSRGGGNNQPQHF | NA | TRBV15 | many | TRBJ1-5
TGTGCCAGCAGCCTTAGCGGGAGGGCCTCGAATGAGCAGTTCTTC | CASSLSGRASNEQFF | TRBD2 | TRBV11-3 | many | TRBJ2-1
TGTGCCAGCAGTCATGGGACAGGGATTAGCAATCAGCCCCAGCATTTT | CASSHGTGISNQPQHF | TRBD1 | TRBV28 | few | TRBJ1-5
TGTGCCAGCAGTCCCAGGGTAGCCACCGGGGAGCTGTTTTTT | CASSPRVATGELFF | NA | TRBV27 | NA | TRBJ2-2
TGTGCCAGCAGTTTGGGAAGCGGGGACGAGCAGTACTTC | CASSLGSGDEQYF | TRBD2 | TRBV5-1 | medium-sized | TRBJ2-7
TGTGCCAGCACCTCCCGGGACAGATACTACGAGCAGTACTTC | CASTSRDRYYEQYF | TRBD1 | TRBV6-1 | many | TRBJ2-7
TGTGCCAGCAGCCAACGGACTAGCGGGCTGTCCTACGAGCAGTACTTC | CASSQRTSGLSYEQYF | TRBD2 | TRBV14 | many | TRBJ2-7
TGCAGTGCTGAAGGGACTAGCGGGAGACAGTACGAGCAGTACTTC | CSAEGTSGRQYEQYF | TRBD2 | TRBV20-1 | many | TRBJ2-7
TGTGCCAGCAGTCCCCCAGGGAGCGAGACCCAGTACTTC | CASSPPGSETQYF | NA | TRBV12-3/TRBV12-4 | many | TRBJ2-5
TGTGCCATCACCGGTGTGGCGTCCCACGAGCAGTACTTC | CAITGVASHEQYF | NA | TRBV10-3 | many | TRBJ2-7
TGCAGTGCTAAGTTCCTAGCTAAATACAATGAGCAGTTCTTC | CSAKFLAKYNEQFF | NA | TRBV20-1 | many | TRBJ2-1
TGTGCCAGCAACCCATCCGGGTCCCCCACAGATACGCAGTATTTT | CASNPSGSPTDTQYF | NA | TRBV9 | many | TRBJ2-3
TGTGCCAGCAGCGAAACAACAGGGAAGCCCCAGCATTTT | CASSETTGKPQHF | NA | TRBV7-9 | many | TRBJ1-5
TGTGCCAGCATTTCAGACACGAAGCAGTTCTTC | CASISDTKQFF | NA | TRBV28 | many | TRBJ2-1
TGTGCCAGCAGTGAAGCGCTTGGGGCGCAGGGGGTCCTGTTTTTT | CASSEALGAQGVLFF | TRBD1 | TRBV2 | many | TRBJ1-4
TGCGCCAGCAGCCAACGACGGACTAGCGGGCCACAAGAGACCCAGTACTTC | CASSQRRTSGPQETQYF | TRBD2 | TRBV4-1 | many | TRBJ2-5
TGTGCCAGCTCACTCACGGCCGACTACGAGCAGTACTTC | CASSLTADYEQYF | NA | TRBV18 | NA | TRBJ2-7
TGTGCCAGCAGTGAATGGCCTCGGAGTGCCGGGGAGCTGTTTTTT | CASSEWPRSAGELFF | NA | TRBV6-1 | many | TRBJ2-2
TGTGCCAGCAGCTTAGATACTAGCGGGAGTTTAGGGCGCAATGAGCAGTTCTTC | CASSLDTSGSLGRNEQFF | TRBD2 | TRBV7-6 | many | TRBJ2-1
TGTGCCAGCAGTTCCCTGATGTCGGGAGTTAGGTACGAGCAGTACTTC | CASSSLMSGVRYEQYF | NA | TRBV6-5 | many | TRBJ2-7
TGTGCCAGCAGCTCGAAGACAGGGGCGGGGAATGAGCAGTTCTTC | CASSSKTGAGNEQFF | TRBD1 | TRBV11-2 | many | TRBJ2-1
TGTGCCACCAGCAGAGGTTTACCGGGACTAGCAGGCACCGGGGAGCTGTTTTTT | CATSRGLPGLAGTGELFF | TRBD2 | TRBV15 | many | TRBJ2-2
TGTGCCAGCAGTGAAGGTCTTGCTAGCGGGCCAACCTACGAGCAGTACTTC | CASSEGLASGPTYEQYF | TRBD2 | TRBV6-4 | many | TRBJ2-7
TGTGCCAGCAGCTCACGGGACCCTAGCAATCAGCCCCAGCATTTT | CASSSRDPSNQPQHF | NA | TRBV9 | many | TRBJ1-5
TGCAGCGTCACCGGGACAGGGAATGAAAAACTGTTTTTT | CSVTGTGNEKLFF | TRBD1 | TRBV29-1 | many | TRBJ1-4
TGCGCCAGCAGCGGGGGGACTAGCCTTTTCGATACGCAGTATTTT | CASSGGTSLFDTQYF | TRBD2 | TRBV10-1 | many | TRBJ2-3
TGTGCCAGCACCATGGGGGCAGGGGGATGGTACTTC | CASTMGAGGWYF | TRBD1 | TRBV25-1 | many | TRBJ2-7
TGTGCCAGCAGCCAAGGGGATGGCTACACCTTC | CASSQGDGYTF | NA | TRBV14 | NA | TRBJ1-2
TGCGCCAGCAGCCAAGATCTCGGGAATCAGCCCCAGCATTTT | CASSQDLGNQPQHF | NA | TRBV4-1 | many | TRBJ1-5
TGTGCCAGCAGCCAAGACCTTCAGGGAGACGAGCAGTACTTC | CASSQDLQGDEQYF | NA | TRBV28 | NA | TRBJ2-7
TGTGCCAGCAGCTTAGTATCTCGCGGAGAGACCCAGTACTTC | CASSLVSRGETQYF | NA | TRBV11-2 | few | TRBJ2-5
TGTGCCATCAGTGAGTACGACAGGAACTATGGCTACACCTTC | CAISEYDRNYGYTF | NA | TRBV10-3 | many | TRBJ1-2
TGTGCCATCAGTGAGTCCGGAGATACGCAGTATTTT | CAISESGDTQYF | NA | TRBV10-3 | many | TRBJ2-3
TGTGCCAGCAGCAACAGGGGCCCTAATGAAAAACTGTTTTTT | CASSNRGPNEKLFF | TRBD1 | TRBV11-1 | many | TRBJ1-4
TGCAGTGCTAGAGATTCCGCGGGAGATCGAGAGACCCAGTACTTC | CSARDSAGDRETQYF | TRBD2 | TRBV20-1 | many | TRBJ2-5
TGCAGTGCTACCCCTAGAGCAGATACGCAGTATTTT | CSATPRADTQYF | NA | TRBV20-1 | many | TRBJ2-3
TGTGCCAGCAGTCCTTGGACAAGCTATGGCTACACCTTC | CASSPWTSYGYTF | NA | TRBV27 | NA | TRBJ1-2
TGCAGTGCTCCCGGGACAGGGGAAGTCGAGCAGTACTTC | CSAPGTGEVEQYF | TRBD1 | TRBV20-1 | many | TRBJ2-7
TGTGCCAGCAGCCCCTACGTCCACGGGGGGTTGGAGACCCAGTACTTC | CASSPYVHGGLETQYF | TRBD2 | TRBV11-3 | many | TRBJ2-5